This T cell receptor (beta chain) was found in a study of cytomegalovirus exposure and HLA in healthy donors. Study-wide findings and caveats: TCR beta sequences numbering under 20,000 were associated with HLA alleles at 0.05 false discovery rate in a later analysis.

It was healthy bone marrow donors who served as donors. The V and J ends lost 7 bases and 0 bases, in that order; junction bases with no gene match: 6. There are 15 residues in the CDR3. Germline V CDR1 and CDR2: LNHDA, SQIVND (reference sequence). Amplification used 60 Vbeta primers and 13 Jbeta primers. Source study methods: Later analysis identified roughly 82 million unique TCR beta chains, around 10 million shared. Method: immunoSEQ multiplex PCR; TCRdb's copy keeps in-frame clones and lacks some. V and J calls plus clone size are reproduced from that table; the DNA served to infer D and trimming. Among about 240,000 clones, 82% were seen once, and the ten largest hold 4.5% to 6%. Worth noting for this clone: Its antigen is unidentified.

This clonotype was obtained from a woman aged 40-49 years in good health and CMV-seropositive. J is TRBJ1-5 and V is TRBV19; TRBD1 matches at 7 bases. The sequenced material came from PBMCs. DNA of the CDR3: TGTGCCAGTAACCAGGGGGAGCATAGCAATCAGCCCCAGCATTTT. Protein product: CASNQGEHSNQPQHF.